The present entry profiles one T cell receptor beta chain with its context. This entry is derived from a study of cytomegalovirus exposure and HLA in healthy donors. The germline V gene encodes CDR1 MRHNA and CDR2 SNTAGT. This CDR3 has 22 amino acids. Trimming removed 0 bases from V and 6 bases from J; junction bases left unmatched: 21. Primers for the PCR totalled 60 Vbeta and 13 Jbeta. The table came from immunoSEQ multiplex PCR; TCRdb's copy has only in-frame clones and leaves some out. The sample has about 140,000 clones; around 90% are singletons. The sample was PBMCs. V and J are TRBV6-4 and TRBJ2-1; 12 nucleotides line up with TRBD2. This receptor was obtained from a woman in her thirties or forties in good health and CMV-seronegative. CDR3 DNA: TGTGCCAGCAGTGACTCTCTGTATCAGAAGACTAGCGGGAGTACGGATCGCAATGAGCAGTTCTTC. Its translation: CASSDSLYQKTSGSTDRNEQFF.